This T cell receptor (beta chain) was sequenced in a study of T-cell reconstitution after alpha-beta-depleted transplantation in children. Overall study results and limits: After one year, T-cell counts and TCRbeta diversity mostly came from new T cells. It was reported that alpha-beta T cells came from several hundred expanded graft clones (about two months after transplant).

The germline CDR1 and CDR2 sequences are DFQATT and SNEGSKA (reference sequence). V shed 6 bases and J shed 9 bases, with 18 bases lying between them. There are 13 residues in the CDR3. Researchers prepared the TCRbeta library using unique molecular identifiers, the study reports. TCRdb reprocessed the PCR reads with MiXCR, giving one entry per CDR3 protein. The data show more than 400,000 distinct CDR3 sequences, around 10% seen once. This clonotype occurred a few times. Its antigen remains unidentified. The genes are TRBV20-1 and TRBJ2-1; a possible D gene is TRBD1 (6 bases). The specimen was PBMCs, mostly from graft donor cells, collected 180 days after TCRalphabeta/CD19-depleted stem cell transplant. The receptor was derived from a female patient aged 2-10 years who had a stem cell transplant for aplastic anemia, so the T cells may come from the graft donor. The CDR3 DNA reads TGCAGTGCCTTCCAGAGGGTAGGGGGTGAGCAGTTCTTC. Protein sequence: CSAFQRVGGEQFF.